This T cell receptor beta chain was captured in a study of metastatic and nonmetastatic thyroid tumors. Study at large: Malignant and benign thyroid patients had repertoires compared in peripheral blood and tumor or nodule tissue.

Study processing details: To classify distant metastasis in papillary thyroid cancer, a model was built from CDR3 differences across clinicopathological groups. With MiXCR, TCRdb reprocessed the PCR reads. None of the V and J calls come from the authors' own analysis; TCRdb made them. The repertoire holds tens of thousands of clones, with 25% to 30% as singletons. Points from the study as a whole: Malignant tumors reportedly showed significantly higher TCR beta diversity than benign nodules in both blood and tumor.

All patients reached thyroid surgery having received no treatment beforehand. This CDR3 spans 15 amino acids. Unmatched junction bases numbered 11, after V lost 6 bases and J lost 5 bases. The germline CDR1 and CDR2 sequences are MNHEY and SVGEGT. At least ten counts were recorded for this clone. Its antigen is not identified. The sequenced sample was blood. This clonotype was obtained from a female donor with papillary thyroid cancer or a benign thyroid nodule (not recorded which). Some clones in this sample may be carry-over from other donors' samples. The rearrangement joins TRBV6-2 or TRBV6-3 to TRBJ2-5; 8 nucleotides align to TRBD1. Here the CDR3 reads CASRDTGGQFETQYF. DNA of the CDR3: TGTGCCAGCAGAGACACAGGGGGGCAGTTCGAGACCCAGTACTTC.